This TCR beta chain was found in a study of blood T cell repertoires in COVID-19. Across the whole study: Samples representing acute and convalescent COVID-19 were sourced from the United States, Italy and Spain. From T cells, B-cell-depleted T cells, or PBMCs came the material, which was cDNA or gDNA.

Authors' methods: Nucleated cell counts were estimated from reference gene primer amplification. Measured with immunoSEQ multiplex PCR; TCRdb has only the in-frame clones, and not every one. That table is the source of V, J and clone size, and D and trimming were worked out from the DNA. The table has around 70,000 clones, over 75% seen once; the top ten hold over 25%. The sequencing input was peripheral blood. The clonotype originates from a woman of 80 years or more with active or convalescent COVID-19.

For the CDR3, the DNA is TGTGCCAGCAGCCTAGTGCCCGGTTATCAGTACTTC. It encodes CASSLVPGYQYF. J is TRBJ2-5 and V is TRBV7-9; D gene ambiguous. V lost 5 bases and J lost 11, with 15 bases in between. This CDR3 region has 12 residues. Looked up from germline, CDR1 is SEHNR and CDR2 is FQNEAQ (reference sequence).